This T cell receptor (beta chain) was sequenced in a study of CD8+ T cells in alopecia areata. The V end was cut by 0 bases, the J end by 2 bases, with 10 bases between. The CDR3 has 15 amino acids. Germline CDR1 is MGHRA and CDR2 is YSYEKL. Reverse transcription of extracted RNA yielded cDNA, which provided the sequencing template. Only in-frame clones appear in the TCRdb table, and some are missing; sequencing was by immunoSEQ multiplex PCR. The sample shows some 110,000 clones, about 60% of them seen only once. The chain recombines TRBV4-1 with TRBJ1-2; D is undetermined. This sequence was found in a human donor in good health. Sequencing was done on a sample of CD4+ T cells sorted from blood. The CDR3 region is CASSQEARENYGYTF. In nucleotides, the CDR3 is TGCGCCAGCAGCCAAGAGGCGCGGGAGAACTATGGCTACACCTTC.